Each of the 5 T cell receptor beta chains below was sequenced from the same sample in a study of cytomegalovirus exposure and HLA in healthy donors. In the PCR, 60 Vbeta and 13 Jbeta primers were used. Data came from immunoSEQ multiplex PCR; TCRdb stores just in-frame clones and leaves some out. The repertoire holds 160,000 or so clones, around four fifths seen once, with around 1.3% in the top ten. The source material was PBMCs. The receptors were sampled from a woman aged 25 to 39 in good health and CMV-seronegative.

This chain uses TRBV7-8 with TRBJ2-5; 11 nucleotides align to TRBD2. The CDR3 sequence is 16 residues long. Germline V gene lookup returns CDR1 SGHVS and CDR2 FQNEAQ. Losses at the gene ends were 6 bases for V and 0 bases for J; bases not matched to a gene: 6. CDR3 protein: CASRYLAGGYQETQYF. CDR3 nucleotides: TGTGCCAGCAGATACCTAGCGGGGGGATACCAAGAGACCCAGTACTTC.

The V and J genes are TRBV29-1 and TRBJ1-2, with D maybe TRBD1 (6 bases). This CDR3 has 13 amino acids. Germline assignment: CDR1 SQVTM and CDR2 ANQGSEA. The germline V and J ends were trimmed by 0 bases and 3 bases, with 8 bases remaining between them. CDR3 protein: CSVEEGAYYGYTF. CDR3 coding DNA: TGCAGCGTTGAAGAGGGGGCCTACTATGGCTACACCTTC.

This chain connects TRBV7-3 to TRBJ2-5; D possibly corresponds to TRBD2 (6 bases). The CDR3 totals 13 residues. The V gene's germline CDR1 is SGHTA and CDR2 FQGTGA. V was cut by 5 bases and J by 5 bases, with 12 bases left in between. DNA of the CDR3: TGTGCCAGCAGCCCCGTCGGGGGTGAGACCCAGTACTTC. It encodes CASSPVGGETQYF.

The chain joins TRBV2 to TRBJ2-4, with 9 bases matching TRBD1. The CDR3 covers 14 residues. Germline lookup yields CDR1 SNHLY and CDR2 FYNNEI. V dropped 4 bases and J dropped 3; count of bases not matched to a gene: 1. CDR3 loop: CASSGQGDKNIQYF. The CDR3 nucleotides read TGTGCCAGCAGTGGACAGGGGGACAAAAACATTCAGTACTTC.

The rearrangement joins TRBV7-2 to TRBJ1-6; 7 nucleotides agree with TRBD1. Germline V lookup: CDR1 SGHTA, CDR2 FQGNSA. CDR3 length: 17 residues. V lost 6 bases, J lost 7 bases, and 15 bases stayed unmatched. The CDR3 sequence: CASRPPGQSLVNSPLHF. The CDR3 DNA reads TGTGCCAGCAGACCGCCGGGACAGTCTTTGGTGAATTCACCCCTCCACTTT.